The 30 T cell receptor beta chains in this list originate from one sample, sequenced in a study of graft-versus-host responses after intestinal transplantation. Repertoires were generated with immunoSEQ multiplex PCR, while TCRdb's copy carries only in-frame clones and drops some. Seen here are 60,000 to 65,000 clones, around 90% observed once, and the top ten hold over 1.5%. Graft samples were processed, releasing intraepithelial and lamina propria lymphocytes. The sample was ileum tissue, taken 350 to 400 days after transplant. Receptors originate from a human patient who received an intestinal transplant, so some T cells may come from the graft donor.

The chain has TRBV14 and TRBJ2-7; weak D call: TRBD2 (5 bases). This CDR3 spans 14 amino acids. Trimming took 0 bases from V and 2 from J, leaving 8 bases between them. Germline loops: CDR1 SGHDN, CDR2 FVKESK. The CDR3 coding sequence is TGTGCCAGCAGCCAAGATCGGACTCCCTACGAGCAGTACTTC. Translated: CASSQDRTPYEQYF.

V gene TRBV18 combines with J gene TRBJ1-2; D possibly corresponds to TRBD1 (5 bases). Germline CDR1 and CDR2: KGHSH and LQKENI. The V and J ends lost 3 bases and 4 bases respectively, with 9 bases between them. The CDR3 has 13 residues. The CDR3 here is CASSPGEGYGYTF. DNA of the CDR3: TGTGCCAGCTCACCGGGGGAGGGCTATGGCTACACCTTC.

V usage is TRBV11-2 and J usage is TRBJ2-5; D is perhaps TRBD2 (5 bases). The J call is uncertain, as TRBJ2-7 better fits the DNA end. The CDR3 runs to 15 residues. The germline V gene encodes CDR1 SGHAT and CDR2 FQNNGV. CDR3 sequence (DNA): TGTGCCAGCAGCGCTCACCCGGGGAGTGGCTACGAGCAGTACTTC. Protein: CASSAHPGSGYEQYF.

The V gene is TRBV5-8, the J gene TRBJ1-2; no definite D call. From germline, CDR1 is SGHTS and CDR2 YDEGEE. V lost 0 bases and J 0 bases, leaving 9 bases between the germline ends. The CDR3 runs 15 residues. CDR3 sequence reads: CASSLAPSPNYGYTF. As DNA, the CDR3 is TGTGCCAGCAGCTTGGCCCCCAGCCCTAACTATGGCTACACCTTC.

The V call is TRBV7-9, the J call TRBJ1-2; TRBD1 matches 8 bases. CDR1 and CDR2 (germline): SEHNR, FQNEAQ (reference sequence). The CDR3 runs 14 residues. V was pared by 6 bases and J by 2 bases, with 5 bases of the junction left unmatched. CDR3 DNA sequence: TGTGCCAGCAGGCTGACAGGGGTGAACTATGGCTACACCTTC. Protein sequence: CASRLTGVNYGYTF.

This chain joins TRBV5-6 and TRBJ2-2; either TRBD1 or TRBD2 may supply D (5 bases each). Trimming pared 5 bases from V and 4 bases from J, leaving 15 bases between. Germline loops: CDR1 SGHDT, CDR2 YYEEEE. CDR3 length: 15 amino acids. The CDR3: CASSPGDVGTGELFF. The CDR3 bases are TGTGCCAGCAGTCCCGGGGACGTGGGCACCGGGGAGCTGTTTTTT.

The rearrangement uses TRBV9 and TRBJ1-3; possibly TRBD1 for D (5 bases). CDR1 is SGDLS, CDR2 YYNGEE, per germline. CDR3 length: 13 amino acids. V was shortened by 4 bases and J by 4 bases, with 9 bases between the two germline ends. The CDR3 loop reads CASSPRQGNTIYF. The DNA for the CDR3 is TGTGCCAGCAGCCCTCGACAGGGAAACACCATATATTTT.

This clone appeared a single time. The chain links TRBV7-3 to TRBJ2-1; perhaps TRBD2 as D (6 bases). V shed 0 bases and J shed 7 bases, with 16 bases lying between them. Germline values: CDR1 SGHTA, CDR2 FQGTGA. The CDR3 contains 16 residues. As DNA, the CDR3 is TGTGCCAGCAGCTTAACCCGGAGGGGAAAGTTTAATGAGCAGTTCTTC. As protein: CASSLTRRGKFNEQFF.

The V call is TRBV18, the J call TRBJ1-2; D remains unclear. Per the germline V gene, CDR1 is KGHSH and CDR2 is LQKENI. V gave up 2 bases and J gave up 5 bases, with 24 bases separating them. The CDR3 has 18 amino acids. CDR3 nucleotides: TGTGCCAGCTCACCAAAGAATGCGAATACACCGCAACCGTATGGCTACACCTTC. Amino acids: CASSPKNANTPQPYGYTF.

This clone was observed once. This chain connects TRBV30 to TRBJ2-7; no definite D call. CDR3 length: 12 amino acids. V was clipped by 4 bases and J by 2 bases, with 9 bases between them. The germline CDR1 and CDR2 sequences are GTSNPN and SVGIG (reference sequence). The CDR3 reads CAWTEDTYEQYF. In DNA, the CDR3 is TGTGCCTGGACCGAGGATACCTACGAGCAGTACTTC.

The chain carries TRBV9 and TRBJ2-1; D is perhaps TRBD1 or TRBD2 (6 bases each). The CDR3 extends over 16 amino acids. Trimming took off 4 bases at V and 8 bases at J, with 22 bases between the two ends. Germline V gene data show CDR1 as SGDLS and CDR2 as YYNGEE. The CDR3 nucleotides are TGTGCCAGCAGCTCAGGGGACTCCCTTCTCGTCGATGAGCAGTTCTTC. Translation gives CASSSGDSLLVDEQFF.

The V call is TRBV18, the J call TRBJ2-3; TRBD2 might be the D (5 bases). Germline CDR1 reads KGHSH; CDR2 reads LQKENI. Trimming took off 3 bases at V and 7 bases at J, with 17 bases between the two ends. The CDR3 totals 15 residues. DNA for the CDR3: TGTGCCAGCTCACCGCCAACAGCCCCCGGGAATACGCAGTATTTT. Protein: CASSPPTAPGNTQYF.

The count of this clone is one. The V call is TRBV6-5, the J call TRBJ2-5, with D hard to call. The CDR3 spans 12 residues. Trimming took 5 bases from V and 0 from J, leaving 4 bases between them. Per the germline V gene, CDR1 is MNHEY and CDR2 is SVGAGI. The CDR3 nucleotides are TGTGCCAGCAGTGGGTACCAAGAGACCCAGTACTTC. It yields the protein CASSGYQETQYF.

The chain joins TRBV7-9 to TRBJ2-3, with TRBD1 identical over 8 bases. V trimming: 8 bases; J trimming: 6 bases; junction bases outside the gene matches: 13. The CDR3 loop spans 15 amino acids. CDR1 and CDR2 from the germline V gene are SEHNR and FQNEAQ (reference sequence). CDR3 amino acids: CASLTPPGGWDTQYF. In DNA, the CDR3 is TGTGCCAGCCTTACTCCCCCAGGGGGCTGGGATACGCAGTATTTT.

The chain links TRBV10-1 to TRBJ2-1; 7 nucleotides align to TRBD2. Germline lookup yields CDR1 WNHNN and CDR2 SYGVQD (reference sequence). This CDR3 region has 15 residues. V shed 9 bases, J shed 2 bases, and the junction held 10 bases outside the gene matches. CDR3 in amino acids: CASSQDSGPYNEQFF. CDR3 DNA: TGCGCCAGTAGCCAGGATAGCGGGCCCTACAATGAGCAGTTCTTC.

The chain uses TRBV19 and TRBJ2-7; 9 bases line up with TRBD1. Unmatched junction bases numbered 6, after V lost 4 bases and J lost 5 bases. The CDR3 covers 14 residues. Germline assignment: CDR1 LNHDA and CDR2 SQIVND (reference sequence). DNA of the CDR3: TGTGCCAGTAGTACCTGGACAGGGGACAACGAGCAGTACTTC. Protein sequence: CASSTWTGDNEQYF.

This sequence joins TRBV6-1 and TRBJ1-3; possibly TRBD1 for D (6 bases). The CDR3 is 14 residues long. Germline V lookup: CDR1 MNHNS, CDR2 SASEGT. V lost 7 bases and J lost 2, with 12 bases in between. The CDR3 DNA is TGTGCCAGCAAAAGGGGGGGAACTGGAAACACCATATATTTT. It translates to CASKRGGTGNTIYF.

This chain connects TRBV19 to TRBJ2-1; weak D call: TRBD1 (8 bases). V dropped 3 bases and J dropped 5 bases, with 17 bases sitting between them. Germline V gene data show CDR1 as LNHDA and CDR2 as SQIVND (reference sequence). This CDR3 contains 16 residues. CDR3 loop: CASSISGTGAHNEQFF. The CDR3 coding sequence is TGTGCCAGTAGTATCAGCGGGACAGGAGCCCACAATGAGCAGTTCTTC.

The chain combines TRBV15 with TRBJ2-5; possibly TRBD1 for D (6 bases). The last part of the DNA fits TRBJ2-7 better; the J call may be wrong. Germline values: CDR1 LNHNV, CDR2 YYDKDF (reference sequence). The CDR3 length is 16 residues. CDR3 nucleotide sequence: TGTGCCACCAGCAGAGGGACCCAGGGGCTCTCCTACGAGCAGTACTTC. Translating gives CATSRGTQGLSYEQYF.

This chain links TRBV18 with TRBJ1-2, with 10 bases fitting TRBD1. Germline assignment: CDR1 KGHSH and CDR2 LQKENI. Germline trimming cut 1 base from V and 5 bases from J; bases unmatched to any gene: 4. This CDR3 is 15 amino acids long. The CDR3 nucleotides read TGTGCCAGCTCACCACTGGACAGGGGGAGGTATGGCTACACCTTC. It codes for CASSPLDRGRYGYTF.

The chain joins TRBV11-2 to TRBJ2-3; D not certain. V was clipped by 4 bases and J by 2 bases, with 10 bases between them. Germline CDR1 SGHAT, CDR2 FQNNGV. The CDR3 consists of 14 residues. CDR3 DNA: TGTGCCAGCAGCTCCGGTCTTCCCACAGATACGCAGTATTTT. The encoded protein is CASSSGLPTDTQYF.

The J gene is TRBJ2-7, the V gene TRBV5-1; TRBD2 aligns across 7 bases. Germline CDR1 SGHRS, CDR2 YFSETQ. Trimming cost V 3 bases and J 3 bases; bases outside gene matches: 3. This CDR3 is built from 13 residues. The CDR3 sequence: CASSWGEGYEQYF. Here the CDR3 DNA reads TGCGCCAGCAGCTGGGGGGAGGGCTACGAGCAGTACTTC.

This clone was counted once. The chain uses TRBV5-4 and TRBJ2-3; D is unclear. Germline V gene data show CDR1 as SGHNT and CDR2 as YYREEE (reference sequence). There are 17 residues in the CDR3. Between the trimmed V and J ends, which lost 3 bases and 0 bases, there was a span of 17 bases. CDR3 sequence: CASSSILALTSTDTQYF. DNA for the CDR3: TGTGCCAGCAGCTCGATTTTGGCTTTGACTAGCACAGATACGCAGTATTTT.

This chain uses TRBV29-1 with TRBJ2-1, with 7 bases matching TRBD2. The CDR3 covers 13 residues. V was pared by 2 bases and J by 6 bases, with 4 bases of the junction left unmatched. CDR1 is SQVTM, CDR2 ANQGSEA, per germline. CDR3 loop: CSVELAVPNEQFF. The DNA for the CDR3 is TGCAGCGTTGAACTAGCGGTTCCCAATGAGCAGTTCTTC.

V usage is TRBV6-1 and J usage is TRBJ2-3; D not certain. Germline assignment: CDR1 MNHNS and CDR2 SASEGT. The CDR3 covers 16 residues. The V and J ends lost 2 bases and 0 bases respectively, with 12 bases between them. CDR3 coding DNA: TGTGCCAGCAGTGAACGCCTGCGCGGCAGCACAGATACGCAGTATTTT. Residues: CASSERLRGSTDTQYF.

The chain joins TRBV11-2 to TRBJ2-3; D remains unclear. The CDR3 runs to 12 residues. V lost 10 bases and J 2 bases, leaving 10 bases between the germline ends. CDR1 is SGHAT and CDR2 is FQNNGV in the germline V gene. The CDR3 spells CATKGDTDTQYF. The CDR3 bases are TGTGCCACAAAGGGCGACACAGATACGCAGTATTTT. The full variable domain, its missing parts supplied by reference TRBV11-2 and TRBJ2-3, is EAGVAQSPRYKIIEKRQSVAFWCNPISGHATLYWYQQILGQGPKLLIQFQNNGVVDDSQLPKDRFSAERLKGVDSTLKIQPAKLEDSAVYLCATKGDTDTQYFGPGTRLTVL.

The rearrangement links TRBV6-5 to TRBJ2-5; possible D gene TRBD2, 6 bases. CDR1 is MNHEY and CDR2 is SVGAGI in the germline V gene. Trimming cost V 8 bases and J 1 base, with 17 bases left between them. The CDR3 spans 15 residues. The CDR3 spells CASGAGNELQETQYF. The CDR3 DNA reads TGTGCCAGCGGGGCGGGGAACGAACTCCAAGAGACCCAGTACTTC.

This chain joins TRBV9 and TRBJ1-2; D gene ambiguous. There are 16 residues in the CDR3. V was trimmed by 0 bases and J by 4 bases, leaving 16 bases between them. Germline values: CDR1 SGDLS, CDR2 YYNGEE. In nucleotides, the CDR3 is TGTGCCAGCAGCGTAGGTTCGTATGAGGGAGGCTATGGCTACACCTTC. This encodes CASSVGSYEGGYGYTF.

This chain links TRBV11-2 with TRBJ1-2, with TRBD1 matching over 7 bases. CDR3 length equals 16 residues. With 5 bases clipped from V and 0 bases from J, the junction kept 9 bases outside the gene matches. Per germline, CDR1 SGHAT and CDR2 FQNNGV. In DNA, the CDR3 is TGTGCCAGCAGCCTAGTCAGAGGGGGCGCTAACTATGGCTACACCTTC. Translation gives CASSLVRGGANYGYTF.

The CDR3 protein is CASSLTGGSETQYF. CDR3 coding DNA: TGTGCCAGCAGCTTAACGGGCGGATCAGAGACCCAGTACTTC. This sequence joins TRBV7-3 and TRBJ2-5; D is uncertain. Per germline, CDR1 SGHTA and CDR2 FQGTGA. Deletions cut 0 bases from V and 4 bases from J, with 9 bases between. This CDR3 comprises 14 residues.